The following is a T cell receptor (beta chain) sequence with its context. The antigen is unknown. Germline V gene sequence: CDR1 SQVTM, CDR2 ANQGSEA. This CDR3 has 11 amino acids. Trimming cost V 7 bases and J 0 bases, with 6 bases left between them. This sample is part of a study of CD8+ T cells in alopecia areata. Findings of the study overall: Sequenced scalp T cells also include alphabeta T cells resident in normal skin.

The authors extracted RNA and reverse transcribed it into cDNA as the sequencing template. Only in-frame clones appear in the TCRdb table, and some are missing; sequencing was by immunoSEQ multiplex PCR. The sample includes under 250,000 clones, roughly 50% of them seen just once. The receptor comes from a human donor in good health. The sequenced sample was CD8+ T cells sorted from blood. The chain joins TRBV29-1 to TRBJ1-2, with unresolved D. Written as DNA, the CDR3 is TGCAGCGCCGGGACTAACTATGGCTACACCTTC. This sequence encodes CSAGTNYGYTF.